The T cell receptor beta chain described here comes from a study of response to subunit inactivated influenza vaccine. Study-wide findings and caveats: That few new T cells are recruited by each seasonal influenza vaccination was the authors' suggestion.

From the RT-PCR reads, TCRdb called clonotypes with MiXCR, one entry per CDR3 protein. Among over 150,000 distinct CDR3 sequences listed, around 9.9% were seen once. Worth noting for this clonotype: The antigen is undetermined.

The sequenced sample was non-naive T cells sorted from PBMCs, obtained about 40 days after vaccination. The clonotype originates from a man aged 45-65 years who received an inactivated influenza vaccine.

The CDR3 loop reads CASQVDKNIQYF. As DNA, the CDR3 is TGTGCCAGCCAGGTAGACAAAAACATTCAGTACTTC. The chain combines TRBV7-9 with TRBJ2-4, with D hard to call. V dropped 8 bases and J dropped 3 bases, with 8 bases sitting between them. Germline V gene sequence: CDR1 SEHNR, CDR2 FQNEAQ (reference sequence). The CDR3 contains 12 residues.